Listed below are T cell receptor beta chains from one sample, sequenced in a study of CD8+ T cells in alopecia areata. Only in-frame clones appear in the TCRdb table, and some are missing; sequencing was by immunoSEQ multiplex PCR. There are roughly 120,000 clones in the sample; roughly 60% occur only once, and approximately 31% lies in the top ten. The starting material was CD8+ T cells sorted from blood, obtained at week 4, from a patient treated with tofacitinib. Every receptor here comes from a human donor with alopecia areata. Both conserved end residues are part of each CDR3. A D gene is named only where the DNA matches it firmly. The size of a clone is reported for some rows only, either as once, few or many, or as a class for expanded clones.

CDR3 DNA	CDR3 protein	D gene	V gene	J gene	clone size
TGCGCCAGCAGCGAGGCCACTGAAGCTTTCTTT	CASSEATEAFF	.	TRBV5-1	TRBJ1-1	few
TGTGCCAGCAGTGAGAGAGCGGGGGAGATCTACAATGAGCAGTTCTTC	CASSERAGEIYNEQFF	TRBD2	TRBV6-4	TRBJ2-1	.
TGCGCCAGCAGCTTGGAGGCCCCGTTAGCTCACAATGAGCAGTTCTTC	CASSLEAPLAHNEQFF	.	TRBV5-1	TRBJ2-1	once
TGCAGCGTTGATTTAGGATCCTACGAGCAGTACTTC	CSVDLGSYEQYF	.	TRBV29-1	TRBJ2-7	.
TGCGCCAGCAGCTTGGGACTAGCGGAACTCCAAGAGACCCAGTACTTC	CASSLGLAELQETQYF	TRBD2	TRBV5-1	TRBJ2-5	.
TGTGCCAGCAGTTCCTTGACCCGGCCGGCTTTCTTT	CASSSLTRPAFF	.	TRBV27	TRBJ1-1	.
TGCAGCGTTGAAGGAGGGAGGGAGAACACTGAAGCTTTCTTT	CSVEGGRENTEAFF	.	TRBV29-1	TRBJ1-1	few
TGTGCCAGCACCTCGACAGGGTACCAAGAGACCCAGTACTTC	CASTSTGYQETQYF	TRBD1	TRBV7-2	TRBJ2-5	few
TGTGCCAGCAGCTTCGGACAGTTAGAAGCTTTCTTT	CASSFGQLEAFF	.	TRBV7-9	TRBJ1-1	few
TGTGCCAGCAGCTTCCCGGCCGGGCCAGTTACTGAAGCTTTCTTT	CASSFPAGPVTEAFF	.	TRBV7-9	TRBJ1-1	.
TGCAGCGTGGAGGACGCGTGGAACTATGGCTACACCTTC	CSVEDAWNYGYTF	.	TRBV29-1	TRBJ1-2	few
TGCGCCAGCAGCTCGGCCCCTGGGGACATATACAATGAGCAGTTCTTC	CASSSAPGDIYNEQFF	.	TRBV5-1	TRBJ2-1	few
TGCAGCGTTGTCTGGGGGCAAGGCGAGCAGTACTTC	CSVVWGQGEQYF	.	TRBV29-1	TRBJ2-7	.
TGCAGCGTCTCAACCGACAGGGAACGCTATGGCTACGCCTTC	CSVSTDRERYGYAF	TRBD1	TRBV29-1	TRBJ1-2	.
TGTGCCAGCAGCTTGGATGGGACCCAGTACTTC	CASSLDGTQYF	.	TRBV5-6	TRBJ2-5	few
TGTGCCTGGAGCCAGGGACAGGGGAGCTCCTACGAGCAGTACTTC	CAWSQGQGSSYEQYF	TRBD1	TRBV30	TRBJ2-7	.
TGTGCCAGCAGCTTAGGCGCGACAGCAGCCAAAAACATTCAGTACTTC	CASSLGATAAKNIQYF	.	TRBV13	TRBJ2-4	.
TGTGCCGAACGGGGCACTATGGGCTACACCTTC	CAERGTMGYTF	.	TRBV30	TRBJ1-2	.
TGTGCCAGCAGATACGGCTTGGCTGAAGCTTTCTTT	CASRYGLAEAFF	.	TRBV7-9	TRBJ1-1	.
TGTGCCAGCAGGAGCGAACACCTTCGCGCTGAGCAGTTCTTC	CASRSEHLRAEQFF	.	TRBV2	TRBJ2-1	.
TGTGCCAGCAGCTTTGCGGGGGGCCTCTACGAGCAGTACTTC	CASSFAGGLYEQYF	TRBD2	TRBV7-2	TRBJ2-7	few
TGTGCCAGCAGTATCCCTAACCCCAGGGGGTTAGATGGAAACACCATATATTTT	CASSIPNPRGLDGNTIYF	TRBD1	TRBV28	TRBJ1-3	few
TGTGCCAGCAGCTTAGGGCAGGGGAATCAGCCCCAGCATTTT	CASSLGQGNQPQHF	.	TRBV7-2	TRBJ1-5	.
TGCAGCGTTACACCGGGACTTCGGGAGGGCTACACCTTC	CSVTPGLREGYTF	.	TRBV29-1	TRBJ1-2	.
TGTGCCAGCAGTTCGGGATCTCTCTACAATGAGCAGTTCTTC	CASSSGSLYNEQFF	.	TRBV27	TRBJ2-1	.
TGTGCCAGCGGCGCGACCTTACAAGAGACCCAGTACTTC	CASGATLQETQYF	.	TRBV7-9	TRBJ2-5	once
TGTGCCTGGGAACCCGACAGGGAGGGCGGCTACACCTTC	CAWEPDREGGYTF	TRBD1	TRBV30	TRBJ1-2	.
TGCAGCGTTCGGGACACATTTGCCTACGAGCAGTACTTC	CSVRDTFAYEQYF	.	TRBV29-1	TRBJ2-7	.
TGTGCCTGGAGTATACGTACAGATACGCAGTATTTT	CAWSIRTDTQYF	.	TRBV30	TRBJ2-3	.
TGTGCCAGCAGTAGCTCGGGCCTAGACAGGGTGGAGACCCAGTACTTC	CASSSSGLDRVETQYF	TRBD1	TRBV28	TRBJ2-5	few
TGCAGCGTTGATGTTGTAGCTCAAGAGACCCAGTACTTC	CSVDVVAQETQYF	.	TRBV29-1	TRBJ2-5	.